This T cell receptor beta chain stems from a study of Ad26.COV2.S vaccination and SARS-CoV-2 variants. Treatment described: some 19 received Ad26.COV2.S at low or high dose, single or two shots; a few received placebo; per-sample allocation not given. Specimen acquisition occurred on day 63 following the initial vaccine or placebo injection. Measured with immunoSEQ multiplex PCR; TCRdb has only the in-frame clones, and not every one. The table includes over 400,000 clones, around 90% detected once. The germline CDR1 and CDR2 sequences are SQVTM and ANQGSEA. This CDR3 comprises 13 residues. Trimming pared 4 bases from V and 4 bases from J, leaving 14 bases between.

Sequencing was performed on peripheral blood, taken in a trial of Ad26.COV2.S vaccine versus placebo. The TCR sequence derives from a person between 18 and 65 years old who received the Ad26.COV2.S COVID-19 vaccine or a placebo. The chain employs TRBV29-1 and TRBJ2-7; possible D gene TRBD1, 5 bases. The CDR3 DNA reads TGCAGCGTTGGGGCAGGGTTAACGTACGAGCAGTACTTC. Translation gives CSVGAGLTYEQYF.